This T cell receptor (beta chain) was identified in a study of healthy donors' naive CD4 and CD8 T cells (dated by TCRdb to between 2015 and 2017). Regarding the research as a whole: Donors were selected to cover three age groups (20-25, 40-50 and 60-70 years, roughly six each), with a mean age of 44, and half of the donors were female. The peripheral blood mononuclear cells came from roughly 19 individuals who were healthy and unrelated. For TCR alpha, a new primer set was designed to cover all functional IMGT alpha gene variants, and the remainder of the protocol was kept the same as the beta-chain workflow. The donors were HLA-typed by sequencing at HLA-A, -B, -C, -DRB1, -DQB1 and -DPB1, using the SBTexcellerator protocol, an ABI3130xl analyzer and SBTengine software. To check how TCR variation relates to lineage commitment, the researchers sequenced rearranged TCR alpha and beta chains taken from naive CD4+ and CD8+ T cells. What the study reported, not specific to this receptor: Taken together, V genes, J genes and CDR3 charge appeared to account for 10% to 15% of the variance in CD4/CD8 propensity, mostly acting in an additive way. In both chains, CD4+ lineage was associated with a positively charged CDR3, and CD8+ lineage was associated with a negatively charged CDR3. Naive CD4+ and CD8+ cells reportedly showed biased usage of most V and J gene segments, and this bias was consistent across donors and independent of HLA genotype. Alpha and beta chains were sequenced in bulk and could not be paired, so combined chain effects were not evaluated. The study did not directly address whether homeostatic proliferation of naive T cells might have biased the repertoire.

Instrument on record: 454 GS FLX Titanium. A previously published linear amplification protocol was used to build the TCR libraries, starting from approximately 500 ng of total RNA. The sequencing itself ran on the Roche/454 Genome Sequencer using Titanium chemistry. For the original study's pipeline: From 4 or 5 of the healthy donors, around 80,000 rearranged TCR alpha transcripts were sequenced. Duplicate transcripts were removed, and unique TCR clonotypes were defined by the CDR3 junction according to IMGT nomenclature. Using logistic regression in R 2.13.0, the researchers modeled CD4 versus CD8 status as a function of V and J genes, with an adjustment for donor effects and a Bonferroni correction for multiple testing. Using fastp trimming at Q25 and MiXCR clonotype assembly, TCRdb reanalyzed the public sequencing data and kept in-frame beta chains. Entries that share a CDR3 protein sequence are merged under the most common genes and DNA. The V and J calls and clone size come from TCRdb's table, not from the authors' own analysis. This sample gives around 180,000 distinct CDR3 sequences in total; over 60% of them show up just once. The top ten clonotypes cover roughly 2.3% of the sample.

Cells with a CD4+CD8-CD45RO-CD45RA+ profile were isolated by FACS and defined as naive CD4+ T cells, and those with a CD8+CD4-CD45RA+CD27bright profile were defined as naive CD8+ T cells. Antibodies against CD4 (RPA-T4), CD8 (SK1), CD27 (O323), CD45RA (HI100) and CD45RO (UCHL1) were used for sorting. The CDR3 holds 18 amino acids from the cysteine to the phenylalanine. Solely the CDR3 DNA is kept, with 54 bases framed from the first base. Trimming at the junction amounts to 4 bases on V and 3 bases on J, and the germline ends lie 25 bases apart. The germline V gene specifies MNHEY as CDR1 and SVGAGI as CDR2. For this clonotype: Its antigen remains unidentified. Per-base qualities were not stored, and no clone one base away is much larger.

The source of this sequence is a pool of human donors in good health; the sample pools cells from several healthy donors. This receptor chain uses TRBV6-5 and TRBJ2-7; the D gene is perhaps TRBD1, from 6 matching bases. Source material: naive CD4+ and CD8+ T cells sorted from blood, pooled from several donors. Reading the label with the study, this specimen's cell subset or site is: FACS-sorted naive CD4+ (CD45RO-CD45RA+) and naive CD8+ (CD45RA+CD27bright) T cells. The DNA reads TGTGCCAGCAGTTCACATACCCTACAACCGGGACACAACTACGAGCAGTACTTC. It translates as CASSSHTLQPGHNYEQYF.